This passage covers 26 T cell receptor beta chains from one sample sequenced in a study of STAT5B mutations in CD4+ large granular lymphocyte leukemia. Data came from immunoSEQ multiplex PCR; TCRdb stores just in-frame clones and leaves some out. Altogether 23,000 or so clones are present, around three quarters being singletons, with the ten largest covering roughly 0.4%. Sequencing was done on a sample of CD4+ T cells from blood buffy coats. The receptors were gathered from a human donor in good health.

V usage is TRBV5-5 and J usage is TRBJ2-7, with D uncertain. The V gene's germline CDR1 is SGHKS and CDR2 YYEKEE (reference sequence). This CDR3 has 11 residues. V lost 5 bases and J 1 base, leaving 4 bases between the germline ends. CDR3 DNA: TGTGCCAGCAGTTTTTCCTACGAGCAGTACTTC. Residues: CASSFSYEQYF.

The V call is TRBV4-2, the J call TRBJ1-4; TRBD1 matches 9 bases. This CDR3 is built from 17 residues. The junction had 14 bases not matched to a gene; V was cut back by 1 base and J by 11 bases. The germline gives CDR1 LGHNA, CDR2 YNFKEQ. In nucleotides, the CDR3 is TGTGCCAGCAGCCAAGCCCACAAGACAGGGGGTCAGGGCAAACTGTTTTTT. Protein sequence: CASSQAHKTGGQGKLFF.

The rearrangement joins TRBV27 to TRBJ1-1; 7 bases map to TRBD1. The germline V gene has CDR1 MNHEY and CDR2 SMNVEV (reference sequence). This CDR3 has 17 amino acids. Trimming took 5 bases from V and 0 from J; bases not matched to a gene: 12. As DNA, the CDR3 is TGTGCCAGCAGTCGTGCCCGGGGACAGAACATGAACACTGAAGCTTTCTTT. It codes for CASSRARGQNMNTEAFF.

CDR3 nucleotides: TGTGCCAGCAGCCAAGATCTACTAATCTATCGGTTCTTC. As protein: CASSQDLLIYRFF. V usage is TRBV4-2 and J usage is TRBJ2-1; no definite D call. V was pared by 0 bases and J by 15 bases, with 15 bases between. CDR3 size: 13 residues. The germline V gene has CDR1 LGHNA and CDR2 YNFKEQ.

J is TRBJ1-1 and V is TRBV5-1; D gene uncertain. V dropped 0 bases and J dropped 1 base, with 13 bases sitting between them. CDR3 size: 16 residues. Looked up from germline, CDR1 is SGHRS and CDR2 is YFSETQ. The CDR3 protein is CASSLGGLAGNTEAFF. The CDR3 nucleotides are TGCGCCAGCAGCTTGGGTGGATTAGCTGGGAACACTGAAGCTTTCTTT.

This chain links TRBV2 with TRBJ1-1; D unresolved. The CDR3 loop spans 18 amino acids. CDR1 is SNHLY, CDR2 FYNNEI, per germline. Trimming shortened V by 2 bases and J by 5 bases, and 24 bases separated the two germline ends. This chain's CDR3 is CASSETSNYRIKSTEAFF. CDR3 sequence (DNA): TGTGCCAGCAGTGAAACTTCAAACTACAGAATCAAGAGTACTGAAGCTTTCTTT.

The V gene is TRBV9, the J gene TRBJ2-3, with 9 positions matching TRBD2. Germline-derived CDR1 and CDR2 are SGDLS and YYNGEE. The CDR3 has 18 amino acids. Losses at the gene ends were 0 bases for V and 0 bases for J; bases not matched to a gene: 8. CDR3 sequence (DNA): TGTGCCAGCAGCGTAGGGGTCCTAGCGGGGATAAGCACAGATACGCAGTATTTT. This codes for CASSVGVLAGISTDTQYF.

The chain carries TRBV7-8 and TRBJ1-1, with D uncertain. Germline V gene lookup returns CDR1 SGHVS and CDR2 FQNEAQ. The CDR3 runs 15 residues. V was pared by 1 base and J by 0 bases, with 9 bases between. CDR3 sequence reads: CASSLVRVMNTEAFF. In DNA form, the CDR3 reads TGTGCCAGCAGCTTAGTGCGAGTAATGAACACTGAAGCTTTCTTT.

The chain is built from TRBV21-1 and TRBJ2-3; TRBD2 reflects the table's D call only, with no check against the DNA. TRBV21-1 corresponds to a pseudogene. CDR3 length: 18 amino acids. CDR3 loop: CASSKVPGRAVVKDTQYF. CDR3 DNA sequence: TGTGCCAGCAGCAAAGTCCCCGGGAGGGCCGTTGTGAAAGATACGCAGTATTTT.

DNA of the CDR3: TGTGCCACCAGCACCAAACTAGGTCTCTACGAGCAGTACTTC. Its protein product is CATSTKLGLYEQYF. This chain connects TRBV15 to TRBJ2-7, with D perhaps matching TRBD2 (5 bases). The germline V gene has CDR1 LNHNV and CDR2 YYDKDF (reference sequence). The CDR3 loop spans 14 amino acids. Trimming pared 4 bases from V and 3 bases from J, leaving 13 bases between.

The CDR3 nucleotides are TGTGCCAGCAGATATCCAGGATTCACTGAAGCTTTCTTT. Protein product: CASRYPGFTEAFF. V is TRBV28 and J is TRBJ1-1; D is uncertain. V shed 6 bases and J shed 4 bases, with 12 bases lying between them. There are 13 residues in the CDR3. The germline V gene encodes CDR1 MDHEN and CDR2 SYDVKM.

This clone was detected only once. The chain uses TRBV9 and TRBJ1-1, with no clear D. The CDR3 consists of 14 residues. V lost 4 bases and J lost 2, with 12 bases in between. Germline loops: CDR1 SGDLS, CDR2 YYNGEE. The DNA for the CDR3 is TGTGCCAGCAGCTTTTCACGAGACAACACTGAAGCTTTCTTT. It translates to CASSFSRDNTEAFF.

The chain carries TRBV10-3 and TRBJ2-7; D unclear. This CDR3 contains 15 residues. Germline V gene sequence: CDR1 ENHRY, CDR2 SYGVKD. V gave up 5 bases and J gave up 6 bases, with 20 bases separating them. This CDR3 reads CAISLSLEADREQYF. DNA for the CDR3: TGTGCCATCAGTTTGAGTCTGGAAGCCGATCGCGAGCAGTACTTC.

This clone occurred once. V and J are TRBV7-9 and TRBJ2-7, with D unclear. The CDR3 has 12 residues. Trimming removed 4 bases from V and 6 bases from J, with 10 bases in between. Per germline, CDR1 SEHNR and CDR2 FQNEAQ (reference sequence). The CDR3 is CASSYTGSEQYF. The CDR3, as DNA: TGTGCCAGCAGCTACACGGGTTCCGAGCAGTACTTC.

This chain links TRBV10-3 with TRBJ1-2; D unclear. Trimming removed 0 bases from V and 3 bases from J, with 2 bases in between. Germline V gene data show CDR1 as ENHRY and CDR2 as SYGVKD. This CDR3 has 12 residues. The CDR3 coding sequence is TGTGCCATCAGTGAGTCGGACTATGGCTACACCTTC. Its protein is CAISESDYGYTF.

The chain carries TRBV11-2 and TRBJ2-7; D perhaps matches TRBD2 (6 bases). CDR1 is SGHAT, CDR2 FQNNGV, per germline. Trimming cost V 2 bases and J 3 bases, with 14 bases left between them. The CDR3 runs to 15 residues. The CDR3 protein is CASSLSASANYEQYF. The CDR3 coding sequence is TGTGCCAGCAGCTTATCGGCTAGCGCGAACTACGAGCAGTACTTC.

V and J are TRBV11-2 and TRBJ2-1; TRBD2 aligns across 10 bases. The CDR3 covers 16 residues. Germline assignment: CDR1 SGHAT and CDR2 FQNNGV. V lost 4 bases to trimming and J lost 10 bases; unmatched junction nucleotides: 13. CDR3 nucleotide sequence: TGTGCCAGCAGCTGGGGGAGGCTAGCGGGAGCAGGAGAGCAGTTCTTC. Translation gives CASSWGRLAGAGEQFF.

J is TRBJ1-1 and V is TRBV5-1; maybe TRBD1 (6 bases). The V and J ends lost 0 bases and 3 bases respectively, with 12 bases between them. The CDR3 is 15 amino acids. Germline values: CDR1 SGHRS, CDR2 YFSETQ. DNA for the CDR3: TGCGCCAGCAGCTTGGGAACAGGGAGGTACACTGAAGCTTTCTTT. Its protein is CASSLGTGRYTEAFF.

V gene TRBV29-1 combines with J gene TRBJ2-3; D perhaps matches TRBD2 (5 bases). V gave up 8 bases and J gave up 5 bases, with 11 bases separating them. This CDR3 contains 11 residues. The V gene's germline CDR1 is SQVTM and CDR2 ANQGSEA. CDR3 in DNA: TGCAGCAAGAAAGAGGGAGATACGCAGTATTTT. Its protein is CSKKEGDTQYF.

The chain has TRBV29-1 and TRBJ2-5, with 10 nucleotides matching TRBD2. Germline V gene sequence: CDR1 SQVTM, CDR2 ANQGSEA. The trim removed 0 bases at V and 6 bases at J, leaving 4 bases unmatched. The CDR3 consists of 14 residues. Here the CDR3 reads CSVEETSGSQTQYF. Written as DNA, the CDR3 is TGCAGCGTTGAAGAGACTAGCGGGTCTCAGACCCAGTACTTC.

V and J are TRBV29-1 and TRBJ2-1, with no clear D. V lost 7 bases and J 5 bases, leaving 12 bases between the germline ends. CDR3 length equals 12 residues. Per the germline V gene, CDR1 is SQVTM and CDR2 is ANQGSEA. The CDR3 DNA reads TGCAGCGACGCGCGACACGACAATGAGCAGTTCTTC. It codes for CSDARHDNEQFF.

The V and J genes are TRBV27 and TRBJ1-1, with unresolved D. CDR3 size: 13 residues. Trimming took off 2 bases at V and 4 bases at J, with 8 bases between the two ends. From germline, CDR1 is MNHEY and CDR2 SMNVEV (reference sequence). CDR3 protein: CASSLQYSTEAFF. Here the CDR3 DNA reads TGTGCCAGCAGTTTACAGTACAGCACTGAAGCTTTCTTT.

Here the CDR3 reads CASRGTFDTGELFF. The CDR3 DNA reads TGTGCCAGCAGGGGGACATTTGACACCGGGGAGCTGTTTTTT. The chain uses TRBV6-1 and TRBJ2-2, with D possibly TRBD1 on 6 matching bases. This CDR3 is 14 amino acids long. V lost 6 bases and J lost 3, with 11 bases in between. Per germline, CDR1 MNHNS and CDR2 SASEGT.

The genes are TRBV11-3 and TRBJ2-1, with a weak D call TRBD1 (6 bases). There are 13 residues in the CDR3. Deletions cut 5 bases from V and 5 bases from J, with 10 bases between. The germline V gene encodes CDR1 SGHNT and CDR2 YENEEA. CDR3 nucleotides: TGTGCCAGCAGCCGGGACACCCACAATGAGCAGTTCTTC. Its translation: CASSRDTHNEQFF.

This chain joins TRBV11-3 and TRBJ2-7, with D perhaps matching TRBD1 (6 bases). V was pared by 5 bases and J by 4 bases, with 15 bases between. Germline CDR1 is SGHNT and CDR2 is YENEEA. The CDR3 spans 14 residues. DNA for the CDR3: TGTGCCAGCAGCAGTTACAGGGTTGCGTACGAGCAGTACTTC. It codes for CASSSYRVAYEQYF.

This sequence joins TRBV10-1 and TRBJ2-1, with D perhaps matching TRBD2 (5 bases). Germline V gene lookup returns CDR1 WNHNN and CDR2 SYGVQD (reference sequence). V shed 3 bases and J shed 1 base, with 10 bases lying between them. This CDR3 has 15 amino acids. CDR3 DNA sequence: TGCGCCAGCAGTGATACGGGGTATTCCTACAATGAGCAGTTCTTC. This codes for CASSDTGYSYNEQFF.